The next 4 T cell receptor beta chains were all read from a single sample in a study of OX40 agonist ivuxolimab in advanced cancers. This table comes from immunoSEQ multiplex PCR, and its TCRdb copy is limited to in-frame clones, with some not included. The sample records 90,000 to 100,000 clones, 80% to 90% being singletons. This material consisted of CD4+ or CD8+ T cells sorted from blood, taken in a trial of the OX40 agonist ivuxolimab. These receptors originate from an adult with an advanced solid tumor such as melanoma, head and neck, liver or kidney cancer.

The chain links TRBV5-4 to TRBJ1-6; 8 bases align to TRBD1. CDR3 length: 15 residues. V dropped 4 bases and J dropped 8; count of bases not matched to a gene: 8. CDR1 and CDR2 from the germline V gene are SGHNT and YYREEE (reference sequence). Written as DNA, the CDR3 is TGTGCCAGCAGCGAAGGGACAGGTCAGGATTCACCCCTCCACTTT. Translation: CASSEGTGQDSPLHF.

The chain is built from TRBV28 and TRBJ1-4; 11 nucleotides align to TRBD1. The ends lost 2 bases at V and 3 bases at J; junction bases unmatched: 5. CDR1 is MDHEN and CDR2 is SYDVKM in the germline V gene. CDR3 size: 17 residues. The CDR3 sequence is CASSLPGQGASNEKLFF. The DNA for the CDR3 is TGTGCCAGCAGTTTACCCGGACAGGGGGCTTCTAATGAAAAACTGTTTTTT.

The rearrangement joins TRBV7-9 to TRBJ2-3; 7 bases line up with TRBD2. Looked up from germline, CDR1 is SEHNR and CDR2 is FQNEAQ (reference sequence). Trimming cost V 1 base and J 1 base; bases outside gene matches: 2. The CDR3 spans 15 residues. The CDR3 bases are TGTGCCAGCAGCTTAGTCCTAGCGGGCACAGATACGCAGTATTTT. Encoded protein: CASSLVLAGTDTQYF.

This clone was picked up one time. The chain links TRBV5-1 to TRBJ2-1, with D perhaps TRBD1 (6 bases). V shed 2 bases and J shed 6 bases, with 15 bases lying between them. In germline, CDR1 is SGHRS, CDR2 YFSETQ. This CDR3 region has 15 residues. The CDR3 protein is CASSLGTTPSNEQFF. CDR3 bases: TGCGCCAGCAGCTTAGGGACAACCCCAAGCAATGAGCAGTTCTTC.